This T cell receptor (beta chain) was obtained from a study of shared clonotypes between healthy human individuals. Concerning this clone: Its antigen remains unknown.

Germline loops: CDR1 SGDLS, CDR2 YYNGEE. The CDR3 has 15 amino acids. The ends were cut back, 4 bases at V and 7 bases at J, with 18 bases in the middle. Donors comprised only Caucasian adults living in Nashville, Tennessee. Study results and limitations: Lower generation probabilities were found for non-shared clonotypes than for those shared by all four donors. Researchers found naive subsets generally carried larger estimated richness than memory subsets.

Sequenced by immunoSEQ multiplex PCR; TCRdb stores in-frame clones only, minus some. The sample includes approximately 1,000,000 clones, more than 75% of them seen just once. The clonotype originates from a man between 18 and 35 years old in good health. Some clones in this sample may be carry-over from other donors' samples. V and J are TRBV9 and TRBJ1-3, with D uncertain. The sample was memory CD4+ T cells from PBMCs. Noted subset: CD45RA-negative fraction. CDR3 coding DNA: TGTGCCAGCAGCTCATACCACTACGACACGAACACCATATATTTT. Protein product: CASSSYHYDTNTIYF.